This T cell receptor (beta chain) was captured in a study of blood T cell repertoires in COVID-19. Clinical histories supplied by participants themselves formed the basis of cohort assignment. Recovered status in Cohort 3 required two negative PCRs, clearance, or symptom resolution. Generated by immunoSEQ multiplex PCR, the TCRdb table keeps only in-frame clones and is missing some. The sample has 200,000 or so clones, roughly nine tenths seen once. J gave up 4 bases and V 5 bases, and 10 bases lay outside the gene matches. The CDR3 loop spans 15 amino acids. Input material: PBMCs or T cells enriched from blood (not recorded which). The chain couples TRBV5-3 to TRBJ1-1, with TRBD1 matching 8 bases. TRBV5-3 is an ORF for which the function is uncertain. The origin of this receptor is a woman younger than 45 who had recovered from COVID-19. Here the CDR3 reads CARRTGTGKSTEAFF. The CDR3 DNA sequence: TGTGCCAGAAGGACCGGGACAGGTAAGTCCACTGAAGCTTTCTTT.